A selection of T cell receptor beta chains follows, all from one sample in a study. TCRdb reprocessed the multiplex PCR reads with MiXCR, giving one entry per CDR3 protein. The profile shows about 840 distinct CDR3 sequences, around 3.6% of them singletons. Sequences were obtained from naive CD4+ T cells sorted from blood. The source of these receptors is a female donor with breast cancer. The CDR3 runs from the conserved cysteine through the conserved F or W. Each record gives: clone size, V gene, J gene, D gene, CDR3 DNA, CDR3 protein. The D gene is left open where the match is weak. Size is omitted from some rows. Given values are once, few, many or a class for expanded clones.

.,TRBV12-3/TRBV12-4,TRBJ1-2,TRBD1,TGTGCCAGCAGCATAGGGACAGGGAGGGCCTATGGCTACACCTTC,CASSIGTGRAYGYTF
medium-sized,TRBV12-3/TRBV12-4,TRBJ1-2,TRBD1,TGTGCCAGCAGTTTAGGACAGGGGATGGATGGCTACACCTTC,CASSLGQGMDGYTF
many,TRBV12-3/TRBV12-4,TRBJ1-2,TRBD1,TGTGCCAGCAGCCTTGGACAGGGCGATCGCTACACCTTC,CASSLGQGDRYTF
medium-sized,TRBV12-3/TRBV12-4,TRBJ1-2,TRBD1,TGTGCCAGCAGTTTACGGACAGGGGATGGCTACACCTTC,CASSLRTGDGYTF
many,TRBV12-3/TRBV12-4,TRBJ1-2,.,TGTGCCAGCAGTTTAGACAGAAACTATGGCTACACCTTC,CASSLDRNYGYTF
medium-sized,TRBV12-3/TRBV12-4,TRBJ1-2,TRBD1,TGTGCCAGCAGGACTACCTCACAGGGGACCAACTATGGCTACACCTTC,CASRTTSQGTNYGYTF
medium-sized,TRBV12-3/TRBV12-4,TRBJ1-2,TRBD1,TGTGCCAGCAGTACCGGGACAGGGGCCACCTTGAACTATGGCTACACCTTC,CASSTGTGATLNYGYTF
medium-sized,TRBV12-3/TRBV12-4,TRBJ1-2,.,TGTGCCAGCAGTTTAGCGGGGCTCTATGGCTACACCTTC,CASSLAGLYGYTF
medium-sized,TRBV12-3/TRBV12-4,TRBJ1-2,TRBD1,TGTGCCAGCAGTTTACCGGGACAGGGGAACTATGGCTACACCTTC,CASSLPGQGNYGYTF
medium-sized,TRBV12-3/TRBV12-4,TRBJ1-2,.,TGTGCCAGCAGTCCAGGACGGAGGGGCTACACCTTC,CASSPGRRGYTF
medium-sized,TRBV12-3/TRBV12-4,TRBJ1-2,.,TGTGCCAGCAGTATACAGGACTCCTATGGCTACACCTTC,CASSIQDSYGYTF
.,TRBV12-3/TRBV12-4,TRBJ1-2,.,TGTGCCAGCAGTCAGGACAGCTTCTATGGCTACACCTTC,CASSQDSFYGYTF
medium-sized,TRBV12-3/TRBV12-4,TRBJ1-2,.,TGTGCCAGCCGCCCGGGGTTGGACTATGGCTACACCTTC,CASRPGLDYGYTF
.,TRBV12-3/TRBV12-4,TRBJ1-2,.,TGTGCCAGCAGCTCCCCGGGACATGTCAACTATGGCTACACCTTC,CASSSPGHVNYGYTF
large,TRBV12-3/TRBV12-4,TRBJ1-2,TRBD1,TGTGCCAGCAGGCCGACAGGGGATGGCTACACCTTC,CASRPTGDGYTF
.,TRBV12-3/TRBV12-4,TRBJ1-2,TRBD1,TGTGCCAGCAGTGTCGACAGGGTCATAGATGGCTACACCTTC,CASSVDRVIDGYTF
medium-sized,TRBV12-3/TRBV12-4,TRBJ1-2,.,TGTGCCAGCAGTTCCCACAGCTATGGCTACACCTTC,CASSSHSYGYTF
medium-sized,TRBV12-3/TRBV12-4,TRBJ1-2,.,TGTGCCAGCAGCGAAGCAAGACACTATGGCTACACCTTC,CASSEARHYGYTF
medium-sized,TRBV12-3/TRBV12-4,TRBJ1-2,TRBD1,TGTGCCAGCAGTTTAACAGGGGTAACTGGCTACACCTTC,CASSLTGVTGYTF
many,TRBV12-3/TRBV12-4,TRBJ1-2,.,TGTGCCAGCAGTTTAAGCTCAGAAGATGGCTACACCTTC,CASSLSSEDGYTF
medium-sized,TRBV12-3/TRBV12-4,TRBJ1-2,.,TGTGCCAGCGGAACCCGGGGCCAAGCCCTCCTCTTCTATGGCTACACCTTC,CASGTRGQALLFYGYTF
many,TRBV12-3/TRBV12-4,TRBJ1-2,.,TGTGCCAGCAGCCTCTCCGGCAGGGGTCGCAACAGCTATGGCTACACCTTC,CASSLSGRGRNSYGYTF
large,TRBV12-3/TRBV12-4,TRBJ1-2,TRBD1,TGTGCCAGCAGTTTAGCCGGACAGGTCCCGGGAGGCTACACCTTC,CASSLAGQVPGGYTF
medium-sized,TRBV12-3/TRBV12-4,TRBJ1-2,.,TGTGCCAGCAGTTTCTTCCGGATCGAAAGTAGTAACACCTTC,CASSFFRIESSNTF
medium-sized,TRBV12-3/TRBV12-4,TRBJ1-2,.,TGTGCCAGCAGTAACCGGGACACCGCTAACTATGGCTACACCTTC,CASSNRDTANYGYTF
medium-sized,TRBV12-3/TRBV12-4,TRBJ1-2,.,TGTGCCAGCGGCTCTCCAGGGGTTAACTATGGCTACACCTTC,CASGSPGVNYGYTF
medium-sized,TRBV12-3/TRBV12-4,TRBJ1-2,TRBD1,TGTGCCAGCAGTTTAGCGGACAGGTACTATGGCTACACCTTC,CASSLADRYYGYTF
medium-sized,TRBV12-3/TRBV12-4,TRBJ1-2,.,TGTGCCAGCAGGAGGACGGAGCTCAATGGCTACACCTTC,CASRRTELNGYTF
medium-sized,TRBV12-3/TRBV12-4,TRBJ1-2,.,TGTGCCAGCAGAGAGACAGGACTCCCTGGCTACACCTTC,CASRETGLPGYTF
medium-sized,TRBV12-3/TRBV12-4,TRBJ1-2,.,TGTGCCAGCAGTTTAGCGCGGAGGGTTCCCTATGGCTACACCTTC,CASSLARRVPYGYTF
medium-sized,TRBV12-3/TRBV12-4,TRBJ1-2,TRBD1,TGTGCCAGCAGACGACAGGGTAACAACTATGGCTACACCTTC,CASRRQGNNYGYTF
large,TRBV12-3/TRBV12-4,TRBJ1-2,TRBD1,TGTGCCAGCAGTTCTAGACAGGGAAACTATGGCTACACCTTC,CASSSRQGNYGYTF
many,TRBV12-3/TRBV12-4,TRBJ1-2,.,TGTGCCAGCAGTTCGGGACCAGTCATTTGGGGCTACACCTTC,CASSSGPVIWGYTF
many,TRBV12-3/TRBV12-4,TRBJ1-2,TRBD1,TGTGCCAGCGGAAGGGACAGGAAAGCGGGCTACACCTTC,CASGRDRKAGYTF
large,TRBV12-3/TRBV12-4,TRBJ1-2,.,TGTGCCAGCAGGACAATGAACTATGGCTACACCTTC,CASRTMNYGYTF
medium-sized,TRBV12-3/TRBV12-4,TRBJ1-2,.,TGTGCCAGCAGTTTAGGCGTTCCAGGGGAATCCTATGGCTACACCTTC,CASSLGVPGESYGYTF
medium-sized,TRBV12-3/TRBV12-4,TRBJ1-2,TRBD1,TGTGCCAGCAGTCCCGGACAGGTGGTCTGGGGCTACACCTTC,CASSPGQVVWGYTF
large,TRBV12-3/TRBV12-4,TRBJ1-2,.,TGTGCCAGCAGTTTAGTTGGACACCCGGGTGGCTACACCTTC,CASSLVGHPGGYTF
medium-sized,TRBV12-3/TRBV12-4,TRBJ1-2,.,TGTGCCAGCAGTCCGGACAGATCCTATGGCTACACCTTC,CASSPDRSYGYTF
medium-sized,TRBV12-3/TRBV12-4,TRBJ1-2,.,TGTGCCAGCAGTTTTCAAGGAAACTATGGCTACACCTTC,CASSFQGNYGYTF
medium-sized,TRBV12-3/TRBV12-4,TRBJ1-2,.,TGTGCCAGCAGGCCAGGTTTTGATGGCTACACCTTC,CASRPGFDGYTF
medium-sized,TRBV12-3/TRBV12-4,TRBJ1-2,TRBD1,TGTGCCAGCAGCTGGGACAGGGCCTATGGCTACACCTTC,CASSWDRAYGYTF
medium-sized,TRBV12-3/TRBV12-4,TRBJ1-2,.,TGTGCCAGCAGTTTATCCCTCCACGTAAACAGCATGACAGGCTACACCTTC,CASSLSLHVNSMTGYTF
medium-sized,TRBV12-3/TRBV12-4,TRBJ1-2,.,TGTGCCAGCACCGTGGACGGCCGTTCTAACTATGGCTACACCTTC,CASTVDGRSNYGYTF
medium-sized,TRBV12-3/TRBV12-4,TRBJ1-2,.,TGTGCCAGCGGGGTTTTCCGGAGCTACACCTTC,CASGVFRSYTF